The 27 T cell receptor beta chains reported below all come from one sample, sequenced in a study of a mutant IDH1 vaccine in newly diagnosed glioma. As for time point: week 23, last vaccination. Doses comprised 300 ug of mutant IDH1 20-mer peptide each, plus topical imiquimod. No antigen is known for these receptors. Only in-frame clones appear in the TCRdb table, and some are missing; sequencing was by immunoSEQ multiplex PCR. The sample yields 45,000 to 65,000 clones, approximately 78% seen once. Here the sequenced sample was PBMCs, taken from a glioma patient whose treatment included an IDH1 peptide vaccine. The origin of the receptors is a woman aged 40 to 55 with glioma. Some clones in this sample may be carry-over from other donors' samples.

This chain connects TRBV11-3 to TRBJ2-2; D unclear. This CDR3 is 14 amino acids long. Trimming took off 5 bases at V and 3 bases at J, with 10 bases between the two ends. Germline CDR1 is SGHNT and CDR2 is YENEEA. DNA of the CDR3: TGTGCCAGCAGCCCCGGGCCTCACACCGGGGAGCTGTTTTTT. Protein product: CASSPGPHTGELFF. Combining the CDR3 with reference TRBV11-3 and TRBJ2-2 gives the whole variable domain EAGVVQSPRYKIIEKKQPVAFWCNPISGHNTLYWYLQNLGQGPELLIRYENEEAVDDSQLPKDRFSAERLKGVDSTLKIQPAELGDSAVYLCASSPGPHTGELFFGEGSRLTVL.

The chain couples TRBV11-1 to TRBJ2-3, with 13 bases matching TRBD2. V was pared by 7 bases and J by 5 bases, with 3 bases of the junction left unmatched. CDR3 length equals 14 residues. The germline V gene encodes CDR1 SGHAT and CDR2 FQDESV (reference sequence). The CDR3 here is CASTGLAGVDTQYF. For the CDR3, the DNA is TGTGCCAGCACCGGACTAGCGGGGGTAGATACGCAGTATTTT. Complete variable domain (other parts from reference TRBV11-1 and TRBJ2-3): EAEVAQSPRYKITEKSQAVAFWCDPISGHATLYWYRQILGQGPELLVQFQDESVVDDSQLPKDRFSAERLKGVDSTLKIQPAELGDSAMYLCASTGLAGVDTQYFGPGTRLTVL.

The chain carries TRBV29-1 and TRBJ1-2, with D uncertain. V was trimmed by 6 bases and J by 3 bases, leaving 14 bases between them. Germline CDR1 SQVTM, CDR2 ANQGSEA. There are 13 residues in the CDR3. This CDR3 reads CSVLTGLDYGYTF. CDR3 nucleotides: TGCAGCGTCCTAACGGGTTTAGACTATGGCTACACCTTC.

V and J are TRBV27 and TRBJ2-3; TRBD2 matches at 13 bases. Per germline, CDR1 MNHEY and CDR2 SMNVEV (reference sequence). After removal of 6 bases from V and 3 bases from J, the junction contained 3 bases not matched to a gene. The CDR3 is made up of 15 amino acids. CDR3 DNA sequence: TGTGCCAGCAGGGTGACTAGCGGGGGGACAGATACGCAGTATTTT. Amino acids: CASRVTSGGTDTQYF.

The J gene is TRBJ2-7, the V gene TRBV19; TRBD2 is a possible D gene (6 bases). The germline V and J ends were trimmed by 3 bases and 7 bases, with 16 bases remaining between them. The CDR3 covers 14 residues. Germline assignment: CDR1 LNHDA and CDR2 SQIVND (reference sequence). CDR3 DNA sequence: TGTGCCAGTAGTATTGATCATACCCGGGGGGAGCAGTACTTC. Translated: CASSIDHTRGEQYF.

The rearrangement uses TRBV20-1 and TRBJ1-1; maybe TRBD1 (6 bases). CDR3 length equals 11 residues. Looked up from germline, CDR1 is DFQATT and CDR2 is SNEGSKA (reference sequence). V dropped 6 bases and J dropped 11 bases, with 16 bases sitting between them. The CDR3 DNA reads as TGCAGTGCCCCACAGGGTCGTGGGGCTTTCTTT. Residues: CSAPQGRGAFF.

The chain employs TRBV19 and TRBJ2-7; D call uncertain. Germline CDR1 reads LNHDA; CDR2 reads SQIVND (reference sequence). Between the trimmed V and J ends, which lost 3 bases and 1 base, there was a span of 7 bases. The CDR3 contains 13 residues. The CDR3 sequence: CASSIRYSYEQYF. CDR3 nucleotide sequence: TGTGCCAGTAGTATTCGCTATTCCTACGAGCAGTACTTC.

The chain recombines TRBV4-1 with TRBJ2-3; D remains ambiguous. There are 13 residues in the CDR3. V was cut by 0 bases and J by 7 bases, with 8 bases left in between. Germline V gives CDR1 MGHRA, CDR2 YSYEKL. DNA of the CDR3: TGCGCCAGCAGCCAAGAGGTTATTCATACGCAGTATTTT. Translation gives CASSQEVIHTQYF.

This chain links TRBV6-4 with TRBJ2-1; TRBD1 aligns across 7 bases. V lost 5 bases, J lost 6 bases, and 10 bases stayed unmatched. This CDR3 has 15 residues. Germline assignment: CDR1 MRHNA and CDR2 SNTAGT. The CDR3 reads CASSRQGRGGNEQFF. CDR3 sequence (DNA): TGTGCCAGCAGTCGACAGGGTAGAGGTGGCAATGAGCAGTTCTTC.

This rearrangement joins TRBV5-1 to TRBJ1-1, with D maybe TRBD1 (6 bases). Germline CDR1 reads SGHRS; CDR2 reads YFSETQ. V was clipped by 4 bases and J by 1 base, with 14 bases between them. The CDR3 runs to 15 residues. The CDR3 spells CASSPRGRTNTEAFF. In DNA, the CDR3 is TGCGCCAGCAGCCCCCGGGGGCGTACGAACACTGAAGCTTTCTTT.

This rearrangement joins TRBV10-1 to TRBJ2-7; TRBD2 matches at 7 bases. Germline V lookup: CDR1 WNHNN, CDR2 SYGVQD (reference sequence). The CDR3 length is 16 residues. Trimming cost V 4 bases and J 2 bases; bases outside gene matches: 11. The CDR3 loop reads CASSGGPSGYPYEQYF. The DNA of the CDR3 is TGCGCCAGCAGTGGGGGCCCTAGCGGTTACCCCTACGAGCAGTACTTC.

V gene TRBV7-6 combines with J gene TRBJ1-5; possible D gene TRBD1, 6 bases. The CDR3 is 20 amino acids. Germline loops: CDR1 SGHVS, CDR2 FNYEAQ. V lost 5 bases to trimming and J lost 0 bases, with 26 bases between them. The CDR3, as DNA: TGTGCCAGCAGCCCACGGGGGCGCAGGGCGGGGTCATATAGCAATCAGCCCCAGCATTTT. This encodes CASSPRGRRAGSYSNQPQHF.

This clone was observed a single time. V gene TRBV14 combines with J gene TRBJ2-2; D gene unclear. The CDR3 totals 13 residues. Germline CDR1 is SGHDN and CDR2 is FVKESK. V dropped 2 bases and J dropped 1 base, with 2 bases sitting between them. CDR3 residues: CASSQLNTGELFF. The CDR3 bases are TGTGCCAGCAGCCAACTGAACACCGGGGAGCTGTTTTTT.

This chain connects TRBV7-6 to TRBJ1-2, with 7 positions matching TRBD1. Looked up from germline, CDR1 is SGHVS and CDR2 is FNYEAQ. Unmatched junction bases numbered 3, after V lost 2 bases and J lost 6 bases. CDR3 length: 13 residues. The CDR3 nucleotides are TGTGCCAGCAGCTTAAGAGACAGGGATGGCTACACCTTC. This codes for CASSLRDRDGYTF.

V and J are TRBV19 and TRBJ1-5; D ambiguous. The V gene lost 5 bases and the J gene lost 4 bases, with 9 bases spanning the gap. The CDR3 length is 13 residues. CDR1 is LNHDA and CDR2 is SQIVND in the germline V gene (reference sequence). Here the CDR3 DNA reads TGTGCCAGTAGTGTCCAGGATAATCAGCCCCAGCATTTT. Translating it yields CASSVQDNQPQHF.

The V and J genes are TRBV6-6 and TRBJ1-1; a weak D match, TRBD1 (5 bases). The germline CDR1 and CDR2 sequences are MNHNY and SVGAGI (reference sequence). V lost 6 bases, J lost 2 bases, and 10 bases lay in between. The CDR3 extends over 13 amino acids. CDR3 region: CASSIRVNTEAFF. The CDR3 DNA sequence: TGTGCCAGCAGCATCAGGGTAAACACTGAAGCTTTCTTT.

The chain couples TRBV7-2 to TRBJ2-3, with D possibly TRBD2 on 5 matching bases. In germline, CDR1 is SGHTA, CDR2 FQGNSA. The CDR3 loop spans 15 amino acids. Trimming stripped 5 bases from V and 0 bases from J, with 12 bases between. The CDR3 region has the DNA TGTGCCAGCAGCCCAGCGGCCACAAGCACAGATACGCAGTATTTT. Translating it yields CASSPAATSTDTQYF. The variable domain in full, with the rest retrieved from reference TRBV7-2 and TRBJ2-3, is GAGVSQSPSNKVTEKGKDVELRCDPISGHTALYWYRQSLGQGLEFLIYFQGNSAPDKSGLPSDRFSAERTGGSVSTLTIQRTQQEDSAVYLCASSPAATSTDTQYFGPGTRLTVL.

J is TRBJ2-1 and V is TRBV29-1; 14 nucleotides align to TRBD2. The V gene end was trimmed by 6 bases and the J gene end by 10 bases; junction bases not matched to a gene: 11. Germline CDR1 is SQVTM and CDR2 is ANQGSEA. The CDR3 runs 15 residues. The CDR3 DNA is TGCAGCGTCTACTCCGGGACTAGCGGGGGAGGGGAGCAGTTCTTC. Protein: CSVYSGTSGGGEQFF.

J is TRBJ1-5 and V is TRBV19; the D is unclear. The CDR3 covers 14 residues. With 7 bases removed from V and 1 base from J, the gap between germline ends came to 11 bases. CDR1 LNHDA and CDR2 SQIVND come from the germline V gene (reference sequence). CDR3 nucleotides: TGTGCCAGTACCCGGTGGCAGAGCAATCAGCCCCAGCATTTT. Translation: CASTRWQSNQPQHF.

The chain links TRBV27 to TRBJ2-5; 7 bases align to TRBD2. CDR1 and CDR2 from the germline V gene are MNHEY and SMNVEV (reference sequence). Losses at the gene ends were 5 bases for V and 9 bases for J; bases not matched to a gene: 9. This CDR3 is built from 13 residues. CDR3 nucleotides: TGTGCCAGCAGTCCAACTAGCGTCTCGGCCCAGTACTTC. It translates to CASSPTSVSAQYF.

The rearrangement links TRBV5-1 to TRBJ2-7, with 7 bases matching TRBD2. The germline V gene has CDR1 SGHRS and CDR2 YFSETQ. This CDR3 contains 12 residues. The ends lost 7 bases at V and 1 base at J; junction bases unmatched: 2. The CDR3 region is CASGRESYEQYF. The CDR3 nucleotides are TGCGCCAGCGGGCGGGAGTCCTACGAGCAGTACTTC. Variable domain in full (rest from reference TRBV5-1 and TRBJ2-7): KAGVTQTPRYLIKTRGQQVTLSCSPISGHRSVSWYQQTPGQGLQFLFEYFSETQRNKGNFPGRFSGRQFSNSRSEMNVSTLELGDSALYLCASGRESYEQYFGPGTRLTVT.

This rearrangement joins TRBV6-5 to TRBJ1-2; D gene unclear. The CDR3 spans 15 residues. The V gene's germline CDR1 is MNHEY and CDR2 SVGAGI. The V gene lost 7 bases and the J gene lost 7 bases, with 22 bases spanning the gap. CDR3 nucleotide sequence: TGTGCCAGCACCCTACGGCGGACGCAAAGCATTGGCTACACCTTC. This encodes CASTLRRTQSIGYTF.

This clone was seen only once. This sequence joins TRBV5-6 and TRBJ1-1; D possibly corresponds to TRBD1 (6 bases). Germline-derived CDR1 and CDR2 are SGHDT and YYEEEE. The CDR3 spans 13 residues. Trimming removed 0 bases from V and 6 bases from J, with 9 bases in between. The CDR3 DNA reads as TGTGCCAGCAGCTTGGCGGGGGCCGCTGAAGCTTTCTTT. It specifies CASSLAGAAEAFF.

Only one count was recorded for this clone. The chain uses TRBV25-1 and TRBJ2-7; 10 bases fit TRBD2. The length of the CDR3 is 15 residues. V gave up 2 bases and J gave up 3 bases; unmatched junction bases: 4. Germline CDR1 and CDR2: MGHDK and SYGVNS. CDR3 DNA: TGTGCCAGCAGTGAAAAAGCTAGCGGGGGCTACGAGCAGTACTTC. This translates into CASSEKASGGYEQYF.

The V call is TRBV2, the J call TRBJ1-5; D is unresolved. Germline loops: CDR1 SNHLY, CDR2 FYNNEI. The CDR3 runs to 15 residues. V lost 2 bases and J 6 bases, leaving 14 bases between the germline ends. The CDR3 nucleotides read TGTGCCAGCAGTGAACAGGCGTGGGTAGGTCAGCCCCAGCATTTT. Translated: CASSEQAWVGQPQHF.

The chain employs TRBV7-2 and TRBJ1-2; D not certain. The CDR3 is 17 residues long. CDR1 and CDR2 from the germline V gene are SGHTA and FQGNSA. The ends were cut back, 5 bases at V and 0 bases at J, with 19 bases in the middle. CDR3 loop: CASSAGVGGIANYGYTF. DNA for the CDR3: TGTGCCAGCAGCGCCGGGGTAGGAGGGATTGCTAACTATGGCTACACCTTC.

V gene TRBV30 combines with J gene TRBJ2-2; perhaps D is TRBD1 or TRBD2 (6 bases each). CDR1 GTSNPN and CDR2 SVGIG come from the germline V gene (reference sequence). The CDR3 sequence is 15 residues long. The V end lost 2 bases, the J end lost 7 bases, and 17 bases lay between the germline ends. As DNA, the CDR3 is TGTGCCTGGAGTCTGGAGGGGGGTAGGATCGGGGAGCTGTTTTTT. Amino acid sequence: CAWSLEGGRIGELFF.